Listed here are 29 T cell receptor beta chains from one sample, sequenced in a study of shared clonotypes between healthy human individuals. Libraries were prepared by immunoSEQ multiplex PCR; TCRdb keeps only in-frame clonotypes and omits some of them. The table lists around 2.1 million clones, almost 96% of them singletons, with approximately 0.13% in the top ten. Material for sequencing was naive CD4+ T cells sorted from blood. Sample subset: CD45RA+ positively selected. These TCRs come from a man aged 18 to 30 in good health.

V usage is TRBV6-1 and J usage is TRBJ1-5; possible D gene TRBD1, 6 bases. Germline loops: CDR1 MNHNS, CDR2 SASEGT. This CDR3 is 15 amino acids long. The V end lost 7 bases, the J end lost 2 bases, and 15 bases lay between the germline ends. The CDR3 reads CASTGGAWGNQPQHF. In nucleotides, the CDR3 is TGTGCCAGCACGGGGGGGGCTTGGGGCAATCAGCCCCAGCATTTT.

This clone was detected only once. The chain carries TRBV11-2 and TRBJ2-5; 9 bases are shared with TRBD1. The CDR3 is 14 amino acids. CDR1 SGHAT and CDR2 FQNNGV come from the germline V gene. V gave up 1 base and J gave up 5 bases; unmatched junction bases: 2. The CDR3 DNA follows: TGTGCCAGCAGCTTAGGACAGGGGGGCGAGACCCAGTACTTC. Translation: CASSLGQGGETQYF.

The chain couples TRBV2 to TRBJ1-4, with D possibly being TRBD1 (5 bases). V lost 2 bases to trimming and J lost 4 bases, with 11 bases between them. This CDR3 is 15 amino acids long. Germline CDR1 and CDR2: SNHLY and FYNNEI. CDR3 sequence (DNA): TGTGCCAGCAGTGAACAGGGAATGGATAATGAAAAACTGTTTTTT. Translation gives CASSEQGMDNEKLFF.

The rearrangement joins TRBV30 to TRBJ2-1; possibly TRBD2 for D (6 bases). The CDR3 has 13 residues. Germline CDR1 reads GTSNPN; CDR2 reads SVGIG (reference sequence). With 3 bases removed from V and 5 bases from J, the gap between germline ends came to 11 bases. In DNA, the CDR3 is TGTGCCTGGAGACTAGCCTTGGACAATGAGCAGTTCTTC. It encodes CAWRLALDNEQFF.

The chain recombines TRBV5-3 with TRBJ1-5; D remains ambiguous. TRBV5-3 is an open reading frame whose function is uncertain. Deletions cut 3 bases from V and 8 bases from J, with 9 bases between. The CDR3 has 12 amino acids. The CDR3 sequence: CARSWIGEPQHF. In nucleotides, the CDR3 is TGTGCCAGAAGCTGGATCGGAGAGCCCCAGCATTTT.

The CDR3 protein is CASSLGGTSYNEQFF. The CDR3 nucleotides are TGCGCCAGCAGCTTGGGCGGAACTTCCTACAATGAGCAGTTCTTC. The chain joins TRBV5-1 to TRBJ2-1; D is uncertain. Trimming stripped 0 bases from V and 1 base from J, with 8 bases between. The CDR3 runs to 15 residues. CDR1 and CDR2 from the germline V gene are SGHRS and YFSETQ.

The CDR3 loop is CASSASQKAGGSPLHF. Here the CDR3 DNA reads TGTGCCAGCAGCGCCTCACAGAAGGCGGGCGGTTCACCCCTCCACTTT. This rearrangement joins TRBV5-4 to TRBJ1-6; D is ambiguous. The germline V and J ends were trimmed by 4 bases and 9 bases, with 20 bases remaining between them. Germline values: CDR1 SGHNT, CDR2 YYREEE (reference sequence). CDR3 size: 16 residues.

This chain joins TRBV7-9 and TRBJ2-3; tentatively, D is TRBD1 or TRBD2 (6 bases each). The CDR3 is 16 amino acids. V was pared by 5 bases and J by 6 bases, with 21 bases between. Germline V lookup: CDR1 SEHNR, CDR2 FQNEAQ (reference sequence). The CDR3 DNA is TGTGCCAGCAGCCGCCTGGGGGGCGGGAATGTGGATACGCAGTATTTT. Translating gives CASSRLGGGNVDTQYF.

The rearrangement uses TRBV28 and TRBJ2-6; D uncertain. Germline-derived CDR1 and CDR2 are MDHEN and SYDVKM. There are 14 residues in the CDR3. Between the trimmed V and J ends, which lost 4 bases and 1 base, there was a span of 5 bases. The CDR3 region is CASSWGSGANVLTF. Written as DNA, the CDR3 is TGTGCCAGCAGTTGGGGTTCTGGGGCCAACGTCCTGACTTTC.

Written as DNA, the CDR3 is TGTGCCAGCAGCTTAGCGGGGGGGACTAGCGGAAACTACGAGCAGTACTTC. Its translation: CASSLAGGTSGNYEQYF. The chain links TRBV7-8 to TRBJ2-7, with 11 bases matching TRBD2. This CDR3 has 17 residues. Trimming at V came to 0 bases and at J to 3 bases, leaving 7 bases not matched to a gene. CDR1 is SGHVS, CDR2 FQNEAQ, per germline.

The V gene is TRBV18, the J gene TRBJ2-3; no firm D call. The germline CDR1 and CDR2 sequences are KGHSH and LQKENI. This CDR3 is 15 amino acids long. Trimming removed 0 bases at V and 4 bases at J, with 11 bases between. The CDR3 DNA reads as TGTGCCAGCTCACCACCGCTCCCCCTGGCAGATACGCAGTATTTT. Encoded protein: CASSPPLPLADTQYF.

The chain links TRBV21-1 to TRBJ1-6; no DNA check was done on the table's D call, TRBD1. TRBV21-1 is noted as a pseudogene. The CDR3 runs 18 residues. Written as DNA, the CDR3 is TGTGCCAGCAGCGGAAGGCCCCTCAGGGACAGTAATAATTCACCCCTCCACTTT. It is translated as CASSGRPLRDSNNSPLHF.

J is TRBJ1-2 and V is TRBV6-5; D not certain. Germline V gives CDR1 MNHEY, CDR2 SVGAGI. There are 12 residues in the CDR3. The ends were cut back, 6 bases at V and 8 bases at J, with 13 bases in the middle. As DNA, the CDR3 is TGTGCCAGCAGCCCTAGAGGGTACGGCTACACCTTC. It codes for CASSPRGYGYTF.

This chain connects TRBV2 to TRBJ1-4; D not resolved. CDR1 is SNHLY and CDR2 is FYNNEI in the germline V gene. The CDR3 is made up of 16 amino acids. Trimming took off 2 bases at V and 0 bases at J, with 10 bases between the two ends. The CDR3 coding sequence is TGTGCCAGCAGTGAACGGGCAGCTGCAACTAATGAAAAACTGTTTTTT. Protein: CASSERAAATNEKLFF.

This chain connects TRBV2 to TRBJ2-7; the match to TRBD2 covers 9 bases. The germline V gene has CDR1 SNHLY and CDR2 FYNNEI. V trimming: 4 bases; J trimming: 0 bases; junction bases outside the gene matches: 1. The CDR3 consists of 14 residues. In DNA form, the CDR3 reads TGTGCCAGCAGTGTAGCGGGAGCCTCCTACGAGCAGTACTTC. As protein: CASSVAGASYEQYF.

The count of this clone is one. Written as DNA, the CDR3 is TGTGCCAGCTCAACCGGGACAGTCTATGGCTACACCTTC. It codes for CASSTGTVYGYTF. This chain connects TRBV18 to TRBJ1-2; 7 bases are shared with TRBD1. Germline V gene data show CDR1 as KGHSH and CDR2 as LQKENI. J gave up 4 bases and V 5 bases, and 4 bases lay outside the gene matches. This CDR3 is built from 13 residues.

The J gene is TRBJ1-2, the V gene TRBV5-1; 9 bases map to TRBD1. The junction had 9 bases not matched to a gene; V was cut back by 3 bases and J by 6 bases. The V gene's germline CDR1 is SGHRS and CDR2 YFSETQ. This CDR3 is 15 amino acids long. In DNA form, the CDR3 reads TGCGCCAGCAGCTACCGGGACAGGGATCCGAATGGCTACACCTTC. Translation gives CASSYRDRDPNGYTF.

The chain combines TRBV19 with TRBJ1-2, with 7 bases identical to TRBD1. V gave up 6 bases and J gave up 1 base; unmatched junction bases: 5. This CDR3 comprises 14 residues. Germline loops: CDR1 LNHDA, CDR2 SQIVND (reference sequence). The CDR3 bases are TGTGCCAGTAGCCAAGGACAGGTTAACTATGGCTACACCTTC. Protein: CASSQGQVNYGYTF.

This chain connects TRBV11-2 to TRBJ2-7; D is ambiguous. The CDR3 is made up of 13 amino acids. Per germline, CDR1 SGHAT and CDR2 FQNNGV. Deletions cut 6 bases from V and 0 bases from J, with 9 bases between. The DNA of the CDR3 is TGTGCCAGCAGTTCGCTTAGCTCCTACGAGCAGTACTTC. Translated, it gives CASSSLSSYEQYF.

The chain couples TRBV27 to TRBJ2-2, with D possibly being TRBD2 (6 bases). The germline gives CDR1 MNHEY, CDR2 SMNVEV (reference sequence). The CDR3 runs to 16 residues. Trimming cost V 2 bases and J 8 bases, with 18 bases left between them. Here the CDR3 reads CASSLGSGLFAGELFF. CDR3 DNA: TGTGCCAGCAGTTTAGGATCAGGACTATTCGCGGGGGAGCTGTTTTTT.

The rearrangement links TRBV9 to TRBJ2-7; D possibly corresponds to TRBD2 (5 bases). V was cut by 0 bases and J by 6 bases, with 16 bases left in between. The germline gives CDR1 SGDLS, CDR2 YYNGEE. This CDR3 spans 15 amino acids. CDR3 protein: CASSVEALEGSEQYF. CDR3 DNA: TGTGCCAGCAGCGTAGAGGCTCTAGAAGGGAGCGAGCAGTACTTC.

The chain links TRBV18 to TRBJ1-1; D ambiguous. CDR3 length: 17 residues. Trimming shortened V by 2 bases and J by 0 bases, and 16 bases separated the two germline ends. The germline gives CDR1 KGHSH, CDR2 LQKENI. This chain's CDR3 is CASSPIGSGVMNTEAFF. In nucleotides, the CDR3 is TGTGCCAGCTCACCAATCGGGAGCGGGGTGATGAACACTGAAGCTTTCTTT. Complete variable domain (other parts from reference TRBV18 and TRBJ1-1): NAGVMQNPRHLVRRRGQEARLRCSPMKGHSHVYWYRQLPEEGLKFMVYLQKENIIDESGMPKERFSAEFPKEGPSILRIQQVVRGDSAAYFCASSPIGSGVMNTEAFFGQGTRLTVV.

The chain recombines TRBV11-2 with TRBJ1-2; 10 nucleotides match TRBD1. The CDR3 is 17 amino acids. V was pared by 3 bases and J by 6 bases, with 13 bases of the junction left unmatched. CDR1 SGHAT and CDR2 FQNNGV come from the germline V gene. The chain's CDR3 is CASSLYHATGGRNGYTF. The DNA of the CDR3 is TGTGCCAGCAGCTTGTATCACGCGACAGGGGGCCGGAATGGCTACACCTTC.

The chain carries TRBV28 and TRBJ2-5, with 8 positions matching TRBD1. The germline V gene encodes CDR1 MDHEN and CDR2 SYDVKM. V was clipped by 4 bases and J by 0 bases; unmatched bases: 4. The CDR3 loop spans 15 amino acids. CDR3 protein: CASSWTGKNQETQYF. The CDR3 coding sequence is TGTGCCAGCAGTTGGACAGGGAAAAACCAAGAGACCCAGTACTTC.

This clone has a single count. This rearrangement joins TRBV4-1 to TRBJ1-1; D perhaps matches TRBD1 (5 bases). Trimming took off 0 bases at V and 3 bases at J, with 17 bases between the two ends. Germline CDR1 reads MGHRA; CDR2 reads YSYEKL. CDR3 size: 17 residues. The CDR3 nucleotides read TGCGCCAGCAGCCAAGATTGGGGTGCCACCAGGGACACTGAAGCTTTCTTT. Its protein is CASSQDWGATRDTEAFF.

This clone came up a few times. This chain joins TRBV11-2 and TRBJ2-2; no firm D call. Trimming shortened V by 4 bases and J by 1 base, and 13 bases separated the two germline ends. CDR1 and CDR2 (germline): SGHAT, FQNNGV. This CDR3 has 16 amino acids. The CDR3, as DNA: TGTGCCAGCAGCTCCCGTGGCACAAAGAACACCGGGGAGCTGTTTTTT. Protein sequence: CASSSRGTKNTGELFF.

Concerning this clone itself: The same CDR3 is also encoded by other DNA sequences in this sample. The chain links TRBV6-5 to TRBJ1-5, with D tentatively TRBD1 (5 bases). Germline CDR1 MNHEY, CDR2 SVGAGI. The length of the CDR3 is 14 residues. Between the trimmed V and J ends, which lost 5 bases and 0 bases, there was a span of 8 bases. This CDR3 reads CASSRDGSNQPQHF. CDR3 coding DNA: TGTGCCAGCAGTCGGGACGGTAGCAATCAGCCCCAGCATTTT.

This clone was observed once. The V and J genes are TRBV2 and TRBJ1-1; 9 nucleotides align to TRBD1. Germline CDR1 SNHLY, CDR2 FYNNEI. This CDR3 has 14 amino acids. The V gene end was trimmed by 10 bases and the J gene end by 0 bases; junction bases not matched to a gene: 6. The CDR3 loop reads CATGTGWMNTEAFF. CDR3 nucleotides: TGTGCCACCGGGACAGGGTGGATGAACACTGAAGCTTTCTTT.

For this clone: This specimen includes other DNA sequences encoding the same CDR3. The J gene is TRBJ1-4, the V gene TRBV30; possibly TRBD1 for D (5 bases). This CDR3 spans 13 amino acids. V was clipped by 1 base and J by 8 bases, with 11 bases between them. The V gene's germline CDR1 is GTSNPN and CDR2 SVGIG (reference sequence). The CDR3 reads CAWSGQGGEKLFF. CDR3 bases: TGTGCCTGGAGTGGCCAGGGCGGGGAAAAACTGTTTTTT. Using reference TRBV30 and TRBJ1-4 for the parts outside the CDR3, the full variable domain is SQTIHQWPATLVQPVGSPLSLECTVEGTSNPNLYWYRQAAGRGLQLLFYSVGIGQISSEVPQNLSASRPQDRQFILSSKKLLLSDSGFYLCAWSGQGGEKLFFGSGTQLSVL.